These 9 T cell receptor beta chains were all obtained from the same sample, sequenced in a study of cytomegalovirus exposure and HLA in healthy donors. Primers for the PCR totalled 60 Vbeta and 13 Jbeta. This table comes from immunoSEQ multiplex PCR, and its TCRdb copy is limited to in-frame clones, with some not included. Its table records roughly 51,000 clones. Sample: PBMCs. Receptor source: a woman aged 45 to 65 in good health and CMV-seropositive.

The J gene is TRBJ2-2, the V gene TRBV6-1; D gene unclear. CDR1 and CDR2 from the germline V gene are MNHNS and SASEGT. The V and J ends lost 7 bases and 2 bases respectively, with 11 bases between them. The CDR3 extends over 14 amino acids. The CDR3 here is CASTTQPNTGELFF. The CDR3 bases are TGTGCCAGCACTACCCAACCCAACACCGGGGAGCTGTTTTTT.

The genes are TRBV6-1 and TRBJ1-1, with D possibly matching TRBD1 (6 bases). Germline CDR1 and CDR2: MNHNS and SASEGT. There are 13 residues in the CDR3. With 3 bases removed from V and 11 bases from J, the gap between germline ends came to 16 bases. The CDR3 protein is CASSEGTPIRAFF. In DNA, the CDR3 is TGTGCCAGCAGTGAGGGGACACCTATTCGGGCTTTCTTT.

The CDR3 region is CASRPRFGAIPTDTQYF. Written as DNA, the CDR3 is TGCGCCAGCAGACCCCGGTTTGGAGCTATCCCCACAGATACGCAGTATTTT. The chain is built from TRBV5-1 and TRBJ2-3; no clear D. This CDR3 spans 17 amino acids. V gave up 5 bases and J gave up 2 bases, with 21 bases separating them. Germline values: CDR1 SGHRS, CDR2 YFSETQ.

The chain combines TRBV11-2 with TRBJ2-7; 7 bases fit TRBD1. The germline V gene encodes CDR1 SGHAT and CDR2 FQNNGV. V was clipped by 6 bases and J by 4 bases; unmatched bases: 6. The CDR3 contains 13 residues. The CDR3 region is CASRHLQGYEQYF. The CDR3 DNA follows: TGTGCCAGCAGACACTTACAGGGGTACGAGCAGTACTTC.

The chain couples TRBV18 to TRBJ2-5, with TRBD2 matching 10 bases. CDR1 and CDR2 from the germline V gene are KGHSH and LQKENI. The CDR3 contains 16 residues. Trimming at V came to 2 bases and at J to 5 bases, leaving 8 bases not matched to a gene. The CDR3 DNA follows: TGTGCCAGCTCACCAGCGTTAAGCGGGGGGGCGGAGACCCAGTACTTC. This gives the protein CASSPALSGGAETQYF. The complete variable domain, with remaining parts taken from reference TRBV18 and TRBJ2-5, reads NAGVMQNPRHLVRRRGQEARLRCSPMKGHSHVYWYRQLPEEGLKFMVYLQKENIIDESGMPKERFSAEFPKEGPSILRIQQVVRGDSAAYFCASSPALSGGAETQYFGPGTRLLVL.

The chain joins TRBV28 to TRBJ2-3, with D unclear. The V gene's germline CDR1 is MDHEN and CDR2 SYDVKM. This CDR3 is 15 amino acids long. Trimming took 1 base from V and 3 from J, leaving 11 bases between them. The CDR3 protein is CASSLFRFGTDTQYF. In nucleotides, the CDR3 is TGTGCCAGCAGTTTATTCCGGTTCGGGACAGATACGCAGTATTTT.

V and J are TRBV11-2 and TRBJ1-2; D ambiguous. Germline V lookup: CDR1 SGHAT, CDR2 FQNNGV. The CDR3 has 16 residues. The ends were cut back, 2 bases at V and 2 bases at J, with 15 bases in the middle. The chain's CDR3 is CASSLHLSRRNYGYTF. For the CDR3, the DNA is TGTGCCAGCAGCTTACATCTTAGCCGGAGGAACTATGGCTACACCTTC.

The V gene is TRBV6-6, the J gene TRBJ2-2, with 16 bases fitting TRBD2. CDR1 MNHNY and CDR2 SVGAGI come from the germline V gene (reference sequence). Trimming cost V 6 bases and J 4 bases; bases outside gene matches: 2. The CDR3 covers 16 residues. The CDR3 is CASRGLAGGPTGELFF. DNA for the CDR3: TGTGCCAGCAGGGGACTAGCGGGGGGGCCCACCGGGGAGCTGTTTTTT.

The chain employs TRBV6-5 and TRBJ2-5; 7 bases are shared with TRBD1. The J call is doubtful: the DNA matches TRBJ2-7 better. Germline CDR1 is MNHEY and CDR2 is SVGAGI. This CDR3 has 13 residues. CDR3 sequence (DNA): TGTGCCAGCAGTTTGTACAGGGGCGACGAGCAGTACTTC. Protein product: CASSLYRGDEQYF.